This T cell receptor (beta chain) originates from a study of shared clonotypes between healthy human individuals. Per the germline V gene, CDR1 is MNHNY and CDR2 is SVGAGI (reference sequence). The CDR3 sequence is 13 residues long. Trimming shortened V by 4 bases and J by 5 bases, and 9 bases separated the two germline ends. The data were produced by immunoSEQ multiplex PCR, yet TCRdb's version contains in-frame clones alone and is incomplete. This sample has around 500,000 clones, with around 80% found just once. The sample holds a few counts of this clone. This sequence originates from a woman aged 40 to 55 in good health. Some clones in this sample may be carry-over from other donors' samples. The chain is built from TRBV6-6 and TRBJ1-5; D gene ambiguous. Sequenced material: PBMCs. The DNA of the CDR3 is TGTGCCAGCAGTTCCACGACGGATCAGCCCCAGCATTTT. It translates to CASSSTTDQPQHF.